This paragraph reports one T cell receptor beta chain. Sequenced by immunoSEQ multiplex PCR; TCRdb stores in-frame clones only, minus some. The sample has 200,000 to 300,000 clones, roughly 81% seen once. The source of the sample is a study of blood T cell repertoires in COVID-19. The specimen sequenced was peripheral blood. This receptor was identified in a woman of 80 years or more with COVID-19, enrolled during active disease.

The CDR3 DNA follows: TGCGCCAGCAGCCTTTCCGGGACCTACAATGAGCAGTTCTTC. This sequence encodes CASSLSGTYNEQFF. This sequence joins TRBV4-1 and TRBJ2-1, with D tentatively TRBD2 (5 bases). CDR1 MGHRA and CDR2 YSYEKL come from the germline V gene. This CDR3 is built from 14 residues. Trimming left V 4 bases short and J 2 bases short, with 9 bases between.